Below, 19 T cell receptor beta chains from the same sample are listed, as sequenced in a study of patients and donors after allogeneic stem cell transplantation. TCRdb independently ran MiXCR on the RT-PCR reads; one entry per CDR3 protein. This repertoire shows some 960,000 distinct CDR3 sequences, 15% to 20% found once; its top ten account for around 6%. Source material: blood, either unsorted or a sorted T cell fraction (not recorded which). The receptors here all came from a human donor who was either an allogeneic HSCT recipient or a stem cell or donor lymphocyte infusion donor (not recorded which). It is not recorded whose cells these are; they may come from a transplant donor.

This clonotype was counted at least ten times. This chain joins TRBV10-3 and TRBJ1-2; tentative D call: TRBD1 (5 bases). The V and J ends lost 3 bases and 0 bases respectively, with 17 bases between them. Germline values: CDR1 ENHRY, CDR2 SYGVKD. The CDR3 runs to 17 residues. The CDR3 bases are TGTGCCATCAGTGATGGGACTCGACATTTGGCTAACTATGGCTACACCTTC. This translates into CAISDGTRHLANYGYTF.

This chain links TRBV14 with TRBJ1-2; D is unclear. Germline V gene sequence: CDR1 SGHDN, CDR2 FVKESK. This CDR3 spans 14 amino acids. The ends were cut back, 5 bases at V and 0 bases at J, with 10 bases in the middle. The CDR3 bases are TGTGCCAGCAGCGCGGTTTTTCCTAACTATGGCTACACCTTC. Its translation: CASSAVFPNYGYTF.

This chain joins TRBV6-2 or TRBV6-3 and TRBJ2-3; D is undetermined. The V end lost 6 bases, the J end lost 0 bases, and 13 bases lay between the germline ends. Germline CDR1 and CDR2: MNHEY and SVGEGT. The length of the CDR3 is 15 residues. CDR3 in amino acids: CASSPRRSSTDTQYF. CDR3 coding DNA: TGTGCCAGCAGCCCCCGCCGCAGTAGCACAGATACGCAGTATTTT.

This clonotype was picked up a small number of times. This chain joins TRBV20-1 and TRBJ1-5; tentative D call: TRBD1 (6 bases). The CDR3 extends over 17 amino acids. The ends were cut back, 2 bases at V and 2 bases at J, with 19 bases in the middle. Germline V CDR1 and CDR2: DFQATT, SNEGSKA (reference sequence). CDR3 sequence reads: CSARIFLQGLGNQPQHF. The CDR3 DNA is TGCAGTGCTAGAATCTTCCTACAGGGTTTGGGCAATCAGCCCCAGCATTTT.

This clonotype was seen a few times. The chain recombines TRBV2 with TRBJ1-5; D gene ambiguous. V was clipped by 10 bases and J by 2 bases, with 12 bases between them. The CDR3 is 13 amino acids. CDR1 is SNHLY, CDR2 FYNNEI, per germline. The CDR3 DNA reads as TGTGCCAAATATACTCCCGGCAATCAGCCCCAGCATTTT. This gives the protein CAKYTPGNQPQHF.

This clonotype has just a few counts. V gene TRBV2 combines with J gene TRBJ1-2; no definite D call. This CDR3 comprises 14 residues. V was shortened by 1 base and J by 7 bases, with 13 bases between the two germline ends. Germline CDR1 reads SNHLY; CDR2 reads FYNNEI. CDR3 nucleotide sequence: TGTGCCAGCAGTGAAGGGGCACTTGCCCCTGGCTACACCTTC. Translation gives CASSEGALAPGYTF. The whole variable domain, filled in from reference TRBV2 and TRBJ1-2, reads EPEVTQTPSHQVTQMGQEVILRCVPISNHLYFYWYRQILGQKVEFLVSFYNNEISEKSEIFDDQFSVERPDGSNFTLKIRSTKLEDSAMYFCASSEGALAPGYTFGSGTRLTVV.

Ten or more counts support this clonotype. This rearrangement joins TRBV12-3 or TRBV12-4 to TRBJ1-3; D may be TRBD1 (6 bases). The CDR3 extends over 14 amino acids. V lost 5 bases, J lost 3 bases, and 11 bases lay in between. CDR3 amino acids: CASSPGALGNTIYF. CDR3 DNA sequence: TGTGCCAGCAGTCCAGGGGCACTTGGAAACACCATATATTTT.

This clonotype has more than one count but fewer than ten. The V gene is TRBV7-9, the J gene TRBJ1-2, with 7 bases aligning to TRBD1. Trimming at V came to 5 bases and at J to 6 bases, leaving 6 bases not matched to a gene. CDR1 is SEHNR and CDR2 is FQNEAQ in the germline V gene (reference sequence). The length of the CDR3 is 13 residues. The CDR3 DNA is TGTGCCAGCAGCCCCGACAGGGAGGATGGCTACACCTTC. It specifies CASSPDREDGYTF.

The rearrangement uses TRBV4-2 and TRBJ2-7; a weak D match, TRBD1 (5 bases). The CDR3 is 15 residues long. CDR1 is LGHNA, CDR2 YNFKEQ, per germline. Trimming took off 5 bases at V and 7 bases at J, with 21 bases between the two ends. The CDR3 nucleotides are TGTGCCAGCAGCAATGGGGCTGACGCCGTGAGAGAGCAGTACTTC. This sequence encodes CASSNGADAVREQYF.

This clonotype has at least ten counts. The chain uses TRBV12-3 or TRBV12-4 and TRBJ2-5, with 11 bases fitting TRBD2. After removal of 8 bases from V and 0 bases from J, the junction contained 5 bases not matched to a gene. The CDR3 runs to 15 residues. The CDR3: CASRRLAGYQETQYF. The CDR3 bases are TGTGCCAGCCGAAGACTAGCGGGGTACCAAGAGACCCAGTACTTC.

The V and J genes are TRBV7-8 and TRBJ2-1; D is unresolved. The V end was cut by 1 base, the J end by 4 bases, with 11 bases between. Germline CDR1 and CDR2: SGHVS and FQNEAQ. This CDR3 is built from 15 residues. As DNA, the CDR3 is TGTGCCAGCAGCTTAGTAGCACGACCTTACAATGAGCAGTTCTTC. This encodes CASSLVARPYNEQFF.

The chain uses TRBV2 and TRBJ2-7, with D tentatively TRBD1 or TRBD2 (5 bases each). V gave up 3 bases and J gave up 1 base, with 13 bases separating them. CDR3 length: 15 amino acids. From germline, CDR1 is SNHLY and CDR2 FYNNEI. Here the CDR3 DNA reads TGTGCCAGCAGTGAGGAGCGAGGGGTATCCTACGAGCAGTACTTC. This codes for CASSEERGVSYEQYF.

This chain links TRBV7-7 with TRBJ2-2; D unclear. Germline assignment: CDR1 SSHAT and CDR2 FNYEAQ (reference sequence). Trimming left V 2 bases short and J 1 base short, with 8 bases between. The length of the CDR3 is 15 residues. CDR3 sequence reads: CASSLLSVNTGELFF. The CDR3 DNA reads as TGTGCCAGCAGCTTACTCTCAGTGAACACCGGGGAGCTGTTTTTT. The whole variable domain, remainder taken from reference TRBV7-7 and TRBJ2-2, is GAGVSQSPRYKVTKRGQDVTLRCDPISSHATLYWYQQALGQGPEFLTYFNYEAQPDKSGLPSDRFSAERPEGSISTLTIQRTEQRDSAMYRCASSLLSVNTGELFFGEGSRLTVL.

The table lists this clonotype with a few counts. CDR3 amino acids: CASSLDSGGAYNEQFF. The CDR3 bases are TGTGCCAGCAGTTTAGATTCAGGGGGCGCCTACAATGAGCAGTTCTTC. The chain joins TRBV12-3 or TRBV12-4 to TRBJ2-1; 8 bases are shared with TRBD1. V was clipped by 1 base and J by 2 bases; unmatched bases: 4. The CDR3 loop spans 16 amino acids.

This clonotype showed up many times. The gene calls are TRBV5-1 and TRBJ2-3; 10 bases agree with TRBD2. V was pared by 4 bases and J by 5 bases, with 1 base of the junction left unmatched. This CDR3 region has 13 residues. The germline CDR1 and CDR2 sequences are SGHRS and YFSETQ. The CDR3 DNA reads TGCGCCAGCAGCGTAGCGGGAGGAGATACGCAGTATTTT. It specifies CASSVAGGDTQYF.

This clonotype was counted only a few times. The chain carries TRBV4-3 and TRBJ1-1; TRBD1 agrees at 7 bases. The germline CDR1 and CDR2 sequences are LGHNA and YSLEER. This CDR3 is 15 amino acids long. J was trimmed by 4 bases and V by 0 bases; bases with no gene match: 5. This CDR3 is CASSQDLSGGTEAFF. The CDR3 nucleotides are TGCGCCAGCAGCCAAGACCTTTCAGGGGGCACTGAAGCTTTCTTT.

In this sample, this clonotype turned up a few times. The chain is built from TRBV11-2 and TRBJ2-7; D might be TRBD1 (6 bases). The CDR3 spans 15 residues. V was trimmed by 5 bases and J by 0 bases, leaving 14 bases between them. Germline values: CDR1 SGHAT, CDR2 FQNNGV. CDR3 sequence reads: CASSVRGRNSYEQYF. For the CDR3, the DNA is TGTGCCAGCAGCGTTAGGGGGAGAAACTCCTACGAGCAGTACTTC.

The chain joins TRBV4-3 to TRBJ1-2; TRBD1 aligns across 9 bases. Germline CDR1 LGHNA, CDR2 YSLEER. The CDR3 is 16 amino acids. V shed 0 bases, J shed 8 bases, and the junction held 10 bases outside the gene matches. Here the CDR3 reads CASSQDGDRALAGYTF. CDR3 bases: TGCGCCAGCAGCCAAGATGGGGACAGGGCGTTGGCGGGCTACACCTTC.

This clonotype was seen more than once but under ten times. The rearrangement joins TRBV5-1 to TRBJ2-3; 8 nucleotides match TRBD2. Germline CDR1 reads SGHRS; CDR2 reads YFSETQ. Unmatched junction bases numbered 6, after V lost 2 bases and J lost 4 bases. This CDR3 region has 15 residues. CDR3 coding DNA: TGCGCCAGCAGCTTCGGGGGGGGGCAGGCAGATACGCAGTATTTT. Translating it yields CASSFGGGQADTQYF.